The T cell receptor beta chain under discussion was sequenced for a study of CD8 T cells in ankylosing spondylitis. Findings and caveats of the study: For ankylosing spondylitis blood, a TCR beta motif of seven to nine highly homologous variants appeared characteristic. Disease-associated clonotypes exhibited CD8+ identity and were relatively infrequent in peripheral blood.

In its sample, this clonotype was seen a few times. Its antigen remains unknown. TCRdb used MiXCR to reprocess the 5' RACE reads, holding one entry per CDR3 protein. In the table there are more than 250,000 distinct CDR3 sequences, around 8% of which are singletons. The specimen sequenced was blood, either unsorted or a sorted T cell fraction (not recorded which). This TCR came from a male donor with ankylosing spondylitis.

The CDR3 is CSARDGGGVAVYNEQFF. CDR3 nucleotides: TGCAGTGCTAGAGATGGTGGGGGGGTAGCGGTTTACAATGAGCAGTTCTTC. The V call is TRBV20-1, the J call TRBJ2-1, with 7 bases matching TRBD2. The CDR3 contains 17 residues. Germline trimming cut 0 bases from V and 4 bases from J; bases unmatched to any gene: 12. Per germline, CDR1 DFQATT and CDR2 SNEGSKA (reference sequence).